These 13 T cell receptor beta chains originate from one sample sequenced in a study of beta chain features in type 1 diabetes. Study results and caveats: All four CD4+ subsets from Type 1 diabetes patients carried moderately but significantly shorter TCRB CDR3s.

These receptors lack a known antigen. Sequenced material consisted of expressed TCRB transcripts (all of the isolated RNA was reverse transcribed). Repertoires were generated with immunoSEQ multiplex PCR, while TCRdb's copy carries only in-frame clones and drops some. Found here are fewer than 350,000 clones, approximately 15% of them singletons; the top ten hold approximately 0.015%. Sequences were obtained from naive CD4+ T cells from blood. The source of these receptors is a man in his late teens or twenties with type 1 diabetes.

This rearrangement joins TRBV28 to TRBJ2-1; a possible D gene is TRBD2 (5 bases). The CDR3 covers 12 residues. CDR1 and CDR2 (germline): MDHEN, SYDVKM. V was trimmed by 1 base and J by 13 bases, leaving 11 bases between them. DNA for the CDR3: TGTGCCAGCAGTTTATTTGCTAGCCAACAGTTCTTC. Translation gives CASSLFASQQFF. The full variable domain, rest sourced from reference TRBV28 and TRBJ2-1, is DVKVTQSSRYLVKRTGEKVFLECVQDMDHENMFWYRQDPGLGLRLIYFSYDVKMKEKGDIPEGYSVSREKKERFSLILESASTNQTSMYLCASSLFASQQFFGPGTRLTVL.

In its sample, this clone was seen a few times. The V call is TRBV7-2, the J call TRBJ1-2, with TRBD1 as a possible D gene (6 bases). Germline lookup yields CDR1 SGHTA and CDR2 FQGNSA. V was shortened by 5 bases and J by 7 bases, with 17 bases between the two germline ends. This CDR3 contains 14 residues. In DNA, the CDR3 is TGTGCCAGCAGCCCTCAACAGGGTATCTTTGGCTACACCTTC. It translates to CASSPQQGIFGYTF.

This chain links TRBV28 with TRBJ1-5; D is uncertain. Germline V CDR1 and CDR2: MDHEN, SYDVKM. V shed 3 bases and J shed 7 bases, with 4 bases lying between them. The CDR3 length is 11 residues. The CDR3 DNA follows: TGTGCCAGCAGTTTTCAACAGCCCCAGCATTTT. Translation gives CASSFQQPQHF.

This clone appeared a few times. The chain recombines TRBV7-9 with TRBJ2-3; no clear D. The CDR3 covers 13 residues. The germline V gene has CDR1 SEHNR and CDR2 FQNEAQ (reference sequence). V gave up 5 bases and J gave up 6 bases, with 12 bases separating them. In DNA form, the CDR3 reads TGTGCCAGCAGCCAGTCAGGCGAGGATACGCAGTATTTT. Translation: CASSQSGEDTQYF.

The gene calls are TRBV29-1 and TRBJ2-1; D might be TRBD2 (6 bases). Germline V gene data show CDR1 as SQVTM and CDR2 as ANQGSEA. The CDR3 is 11 residues long. The CDR3 protein is CASARHNEQFF. In DNA form, the CDR3 reads TGCGCTAGCGCCAGGCACAATGAGCAGTTCTTC.

The CDR3 reads CASSKSAGTGNYEQYF. CDR3 DNA sequence: TGTGCCAGTAGTAAGTCAGCCGGGACAGGGAACTACGAGCAGTACTTC. The gene calls are TRBV19 and TRBJ2-7; 9 positions match TRBD1. V shed 4 bases, J shed 3 bases, and the junction held 10 bases outside the gene matches. Germline V gene data show CDR1 as LNHDA and CDR2 as SQIVND (reference sequence). CDR3 length: 16 amino acids.

This clone was seen more than once but under ten times. The chain has TRBV14 and TRBJ2-7, with 8 bases fitting TRBD1. CDR1 is SGHDN, CDR2 FVKESK, per germline. J gave up 7 bases and V 1 base, and 12 bases lay outside the gene matches. This CDR3 region has 16 residues. CDR3 in DNA: TGTGCCAGCAGCCAAGGACAACGTGGCAGGGGGCTGGAGCAGTACTTC. Protein sequence: CASSQGQRGRGLEQYF.

This clone appeared a few times. The rearrangement joins TRBV28 to TRBJ2-7; TRBD1 might be the D (6 bases). The CDR3 has 14 amino acids. The germline gives CDR1 MDHEN, CDR2 SYDVKM. Between the trimmed V and J ends, which lost 6 bases and 4 bases, there was a span of 16 bases. In DNA form, the CDR3 reads TGTGCCAGCAGAGAACAGGGTGGGGGTTACGAGCAGTACTTC. Protein product: CASREQGGGYEQYF.

This clone was seen once. V is TRBV19 and J is TRBJ1-2, with TRBD1 identical over 8 bases. Trimming at V came to 6 bases and at J to 8 bases, leaving 2 bases not matched to a gene. Germline CDR1 reads LNHDA; CDR2 reads SQIVND (reference sequence). The CDR3 consists of 11 residues. CDR3 sequence (DNA): TGTGCCAGTAGCGACAGGGGAGGCTACACCTTC. Its protein is CASSDRGGYTF.

V and J are TRBV7-7 and TRBJ2-5; 10 positions agree with TRBD1. The V segment lost 3 bases and the J segment 5 bases; nucleotides outside the gene matches: 6. CDR1 SSHAT and CDR2 FNYEAQ come from the germline V gene (reference sequence). This CDR3 region has 15 residues. In DNA, the CDR3 is TGTGCCAGCAGCTTGGGGACAGGGGAAAGGGAGACCCAGTACTTC. This gives the protein CASSLGTGERETQYF.

This clone was recorded a few times. The chain uses TRBV18 and TRBJ2-1; TRBD1 agrees at 9 bases. V was clipped by 0 bases and J by 4 bases; unmatched bases: 1. The CDR3 runs to 15 residues. CDR1 and CDR2 (germline): KGHSH, LQKENI. In DNA form, the CDR3 reads TGTGCCAGCTCACCACCGACAGGGGGATACAATGAGCAGTTCTTC. Encoded protein: CASSPPTGGYNEQFF.

The genes are TRBV6-5 and TRBJ2-3; D may be TRBD2 (6 bases). This CDR3 has 13 residues. CDR1 MNHEY and CDR2 SVGAGI come from the germline V gene. V lost 5 bases to trimming and J lost 7 bases, with 13 bases between them. The CDR3 region has the DNA TGTGCCAGCAGTGAACGACTAGTTTATACGCAGTATTTT. Encoded protein: CASSERLVYTQYF.

This clone was counted between two and nine times. The chain recombines TRBV28 with TRBJ2-1, with D possibly matching TRBD2 (6 bases). V was trimmed by 6 bases and J by 9 bases, leaving 15 bases between them. The CDR3 length is 13 residues. Germline CDR1 reads MDHEN; CDR2 reads SYDVKM. The CDR3 coding sequence is TGTGCCAGCAGAGAGGGGAGGTTGGCTGAGCAGTTCTTC. As protein: CASREGRLAEQFF.